These 17 T cell receptor beta chains were sequenced from one sample in a study of blood T cell repertoires in COVID-19. Assay used: immunoSEQ multiplex PCR; TCRdb lists only in-frame clones, some missing. Here the sample spans over 90,000 clones, about 85% being singletons. Material for sequencing was peripheral blood. All receptors derive from a man aged 55 to 70 with acute or convalescent COVID-19.

This chain joins TRBV4-3 and TRBJ1-2, with a tentative D call TRBD1 (5 bases). The V end lost 0 bases, the J end lost 8 bases, and 13 bases lay between the germline ends. Germline V gene data show CDR1 as LGHNA and CDR2 as YSLEER. This CDR3 contains 14 residues. The CDR3 coding sequence is TGCGCCAGCAGCCAAGATAACGCAGGGCAGGGCTACACCTTC. It codes for CASSQDNAGQGYTF.

The J gene is TRBJ2-7, the V gene TRBV7-8; 9 bases map to TRBD1. Germline assignment: CDR1 SGHVS and CDR2 FQNEAQ. The trim removed 5 bases at V and 3 bases at J, leaving 11 bases unmatched. The CDR3 sequence is 16 residues long. CDR3 residues: CASSVTTGTGNYEQYF. The CDR3 region has the DNA TGTGCCAGCAGCGTTACGACCGGGACAGGGAACTACGAGCAGTACTTC. The full variable domain, with the rest looked up from reference TRBV7-8 and TRBJ2-7, is GAGVSQSPRYKVAKRGQDVALRCDPISGHVSLFWYQQALGQGPEFLTYFQNEAQLDKSGLPSDRFFAERPEGSVSTLKIQRTQQEDSAVYLCASSVTTGTGNYEQYFGPGTRLTVT.

This clone has just a few counts. For the CDR3, the DNA is TGTGCCAGCAGCTTAGATGGGGCAGGGTTGTCGGCTGAAGCTTTCTTT. This gives the protein CASSLDGAGLSAEAFF. The chain is built from TRBV11-3 and TRBJ1-1, with D perhaps TRBD1 (5 bases). CDR1 is SGHNT, CDR2 YENEEA, per germline. The CDR3 sequence is 16 residues long. Trimming stripped 0 bases from V and 6 bases from J, with 17 bases between.

The chain combines TRBV5-6 with TRBJ2-3; possible D gene TRBD2, 6 bases. Germline-derived CDR1 and CDR2 are SGHDT and YYEEEE. CDR3 length: 16 residues. V lost 4 bases and J lost 1, with 16 bases in between. The CDR3 loop reads CASSPIGSGGTDTQYF. Here the CDR3 DNA reads TGTGCCAGCAGCCCCATTGGGTCGGGAGGCACAGATACGCAGTATTTT.

V is TRBV18 and J is TRBJ1-5, with D possibly matching TRBD1 (6 bases). The V end was cut by 1 base, the J end by 3 bases, with 7 bases between. Germline V gives CDR1 KGHSH, CDR2 LQKENI. The CDR3 loop spans 14 amino acids. The DNA for the CDR3 is TGTGCCAGCTCACCACAGGGGGTCAATCAGCCCCAGCATTTT. Translated: CASSPQGVNQPQHF.

The chain employs TRBV4-2 and TRBJ2-1; D is ambiguous. V was trimmed by 0 bases and J by 3 bases, leaving 9 bases between them. The CDR3 loop spans 15 amino acids. CDR1 and CDR2 from the germline V gene are LGHNA and YNFKEQ. Written as DNA, the CDR3 is TGTGCCAGCAGCCAAGAACTACGACGCTACAATGAGCAGTTCTTC. Protein: CASSQELRRYNEQFF.

The V call is TRBV27, the J call TRBJ2-7, with D perhaps TRBD2 (5 bases). From germline, CDR1 is MNHEY and CDR2 SMNVEV (reference sequence). The CDR3 is 14 residues long. V shed 6 bases and J shed 0 bases, with 12 bases lying between them. CDR3 nucleotides: TGTGCCAGCAGCTTCGGAGGAGGCTCCTACGAGCAGTACTTC. This sequence encodes CASSFGGGSYEQYF.

This clone was seen more than once but under ten times. The chain joins TRBV5-1 to TRBJ1-6; D is ambiguous. The CDR3 contains 15 residues. Germline V gene lookup returns CDR1 SGHRS and CDR2 YFSETQ. Trimming removed 3 bases from V and 3 bases from J, with 10 bases in between. CDR3 in amino acids: CASSSRELYNSPLHF. CDR3 in DNA: TGCGCCAGCAGCTCCCGGGAGCTCTATAATTCACCCCTCCACTTT. The variable domain in full, with the rest retrieved from reference TRBV5-1 and TRBJ1-6, is KAGVTQTPRYLIKTRGQQVTLSCSPISGHRSVSWYQQTPGQGLQFLFEYFSETQRNKGNFPGRFSGRQFSNSRSEMNVSTLELGDSALYLCASSSRELYNSPLHFGNGTRLTVT.

This sequence joins TRBV9 and TRBJ2-4, with 7 bases lining up with TRBD1. The V gene end was trimmed by 3 bases and the J gene end by 7 bases; junction bases not matched to a gene: 4. The germline CDR1 and CDR2 sequences are SGDLS and YYNGEE. The CDR3 length is 13 residues. This CDR3 is CASSDGRGNIQYF. DNA for the CDR3: TGTGCCAGCAGCGATGGCAGGGGGAACATTCAGTACTTC.

The rearrangement joins TRBV19 to TRBJ1-4, with TRBD1 identical over 8 bases. Looked up from germline, CDR1 is LNHDA and CDR2 is SQIVND (reference sequence). The CDR3 consists of 15 residues. With 6 bases clipped from V and 10 bases from J, the junction kept 13 bases outside the gene matches. CDR3 loop: CASRDRVLNEGKLFF. CDR3 DNA: TGTGCCAGTAGGGACAGGGTCTTGAATGAAGGAAAACTGTTTTTT.

This clone was seen only a few times. This chain joins TRBV10-3 and TRBJ1-3; no firm D call. The germline V gene has CDR1 ENHRY and CDR2 SYGVKD. V was trimmed by 6 bases and J by 0 bases, leaving 9 bases between them. The CDR3 totals 14 residues. DNA for the CDR3: TGTGCCATCAGCCCCCCCGGCTCTGGAAACACCATATATTTT. Encoded protein: CAISPPGSGNTIYF.

The chain combines TRBV11-3 with TRBJ1-1, with 7 positions matching TRBD1. Germline trimming cut 5 bases from V and 9 bases from J; bases unmatched to any gene: 6. In germline, CDR1 is SGHNT, CDR2 YENEEA. The length of the CDR3 is 12 residues. CDR3 sequence (DNA): TGTGCCAGCAGCCGAAGACAGGGTCAAGCTTTCTTT. This translates into CASSRRQGQAFF. Drawing the rest from reference TRBV11-3 and TRBJ1-1, the complete variable domain is EAGVVQSPRYKIIEKKQPVAFWCNPISGHNTLYWYLQNLGQGPELLIRYENEEAVDDSQLPKDRFSAERLKGVDSTLKIQPAELGDSAVYLCASSRRQGQAFFGQGTRLTVV.

V gene TRBV28 combines with J gene TRBJ1-2; 7 bases fit TRBD1. The V segment lost 5 bases and the J segment 4 bases; nucleotides outside the gene matches: 16. CDR1 is MDHEN and CDR2 is SYDVKM in the germline V gene. The CDR3 has 17 amino acids. CDR3 nucleotide sequence: TGTGCCAGCAGTCCGAGACAGGGAAGGGCGTTGGGCTATGGCTACACCTTC. Translation: CASSPRQGRALGYGYTF.

J is TRBJ2-7 and V is TRBV9, with 9 bases that match TRBD1. CDR1 and CDR2 from the germline V gene are SGDLS and YYNGEE. The CDR3 is 16 residues long. The J segment lost 3 bases and the V segment lost 1 base, leaving 8 bases of the junction unmatched. The CDR3 DNA is TGTGCCAGCAGCGTAACGCCGGGACAGGGTATCTACGAGCAGTACTTC. Residues: CASSVTPGQGIYEQYF.

This clone was recorded a few times. This chain links TRBV28 with TRBJ1-2, with D hard to call. Trimming removed 3 bases from V and 0 bases from J, with 14 bases in between. CDR1 is MDHEN and CDR2 is SYDVKM in the germline V gene. This CDR3 region has 16 residues. CDR3 protein: CASSFSLATTNYGYTF. The DNA for the CDR3 is TGTGCCAGCAGTTTCTCCCTCGCTACCACTAACTATGGCTACACCTTC.

V and J are TRBV5-1 and TRBJ2-1; TRBD2 matches at 7 bases. Looked up from germline, CDR1 is SGHRS and CDR2 is YFSETQ. J lost 6 bases, V lost 0 bases, and 3 bases had no gene match. The length of the CDR3 is 14 residues. CDR3 residues: CASSLELAINEQFF. The DNA of the CDR3 is TGCGCCAGCAGCTTGGAACTAGCGATCAATGAGCAGTTCTTC.

V gene TRBV20-1 combines with J gene TRBJ2-7; 11 nucleotides line up with TRBD2. Germline lookup yields CDR1 DFQATT and CDR2 SNEGSKA (reference sequence). J lost 7 bases, V lost 6 bases, and 2 bases had no gene match. The CDR3 runs to 11 residues. The CDR3 region is CSARTSGEQYF. CDR3 DNA sequence: TGCAGTGCCAGGACTAGCGGGGAGCAGTACTTC.